Listed here are 5 T cell receptor beta chains from one sample, sequenced in a study of CD8 T cells in Susac syndrome. A quantity of 0.5 to 1 ug RNA underwent reverse transcription using random hexamers. Each CDR3 protein is one row after TCRdb ran MiXCR on the immunoSEQ multiplex PCR reads. This sample has about 300,000 distinct CDR3 sequences, with 89% found just once. The sample comprised CD8+ T cells from PBMCs. These receptors were obtained from a human donor with multiple sclerosis.

The V and J genes are TRBV27 and TRBJ2-3, with TRBD2 matching 8 bases. Germline V CDR1 and CDR2: MNHEY, SMNVEV (reference sequence). V trimming: 2 bases; J trimming: 6 bases; junction bases outside the gene matches: 10. The CDR3 extends over 16 amino acids. Written as DNA, the CDR3 is TGTGCCAGCAGTTTAAGGGGCGAGTCGGGGGGGGATACGCAGTATTTT. It yields the protein CASSLRGESGGDTQYF.

The genes are TRBV20-1 and TRBJ2-1; D might be TRBD2 (5 bases). The CDR3 contains 14 residues. The V gene's germline CDR1 is DFQATT and CDR2 SNEGSKA (reference sequence). Deletions cut 0 bases from V and 0 bases from J, with 6 bases between. This CDR3 is CSARDGGSYNEQFF. The CDR3 bases are TGCAGTGCTAGAGATGGAGGCTCCTACAATGAGCAGTTCTTC.

The V gene is TRBV28, the J gene TRBJ2-7, with 8 positions matching TRBD2. This CDR3 has 12 residues. Germline CDR1 and CDR2: MDHEN and SYDVKM. CDR3 sequence (DNA): TGTGCTGGCGGGAGGAGCTCCTACGAGCAGTACTTC. It yields the protein CAGGRSSYEQYF.

V gene TRBV28 combines with J gene TRBJ1-5; possible D gene TRBD1, 5 bases. CDR3 length: 16 amino acids. Trimming stripped 5 bases from V and 4 bases from J, with 18 bases between. CDR1 and CDR2 (germline): MDHEN, SYDVKM. This CDR3 reads CASSRHGREDNQPQHF. In DNA form, the CDR3 reads TGTGCCAGCAGTCGACACGGCAGGGAAGATAATCAGCCCCAGCATTTT.

The chain joins TRBV11-2 to TRBJ1-1; D not certain. With 0 bases removed from V and 1 base from J, the gap between germline ends came to 15 bases. Germline V gene sequence: CDR1 SGHAT, CDR2 FQNNGV. The CDR3 loop spans 17 amino acids. CDR3 residues: CASSLDSGFGSNTEAFF. In DNA form, the CDR3 reads TGTGCCAGCAGCTTAGACAGTGGATTCGGATCGAACACTGAAGCTTTCTTT.